This T cell receptor beta chain was recovered during a study of T-cell reconstitution after alpha-beta-depleted transplantation in children. Broader study findings: Reportedly, only several hundred clones from non-depleted graft cells drove alpha-beta T-cell counts at about two months. Once a year had passed after transplant, T-cell counts and diversity came mostly from newly produced T cells.

The TCRbeta library incorporated unique molecular identifiers. MiXCR, run by TCRdb on the PCR reads, gives a single entry per CDR3 protein. Altogether approximately 520,000 distinct CDR3 sequences are present, roughly 10% being singletons, with the ten largest covering 14%. Note on this clonotype: Its antigen is not identified.

Germline loops: CDR1 LGHDT, CDR2 YNNKEL (reference sequence). The germline V and J ends were trimmed by 4 bases and 0 bases, with 13 bases remaining between them. The CDR3 extends over 16 amino acids. The source material was PBMCs, mostly from graft donor cells, sampled 180 days after TCRalphabeta/CD19-depleted stem cell transplant. This TCR came from a female patient between 2 and 10 years old who had a stem cell transplant for aplastic anemia, so the T cells may come from the graft donor. The chain employs TRBV3-1 and TRBJ1-5; D unresolved. CDR3 in amino acids: CASSPSRSGSNQPQHF. The CDR3 nucleotides read TGTGCCAGCAGCCCATCAAGGTCGGGTAGCAATCAGCCCCAGCATTTT.